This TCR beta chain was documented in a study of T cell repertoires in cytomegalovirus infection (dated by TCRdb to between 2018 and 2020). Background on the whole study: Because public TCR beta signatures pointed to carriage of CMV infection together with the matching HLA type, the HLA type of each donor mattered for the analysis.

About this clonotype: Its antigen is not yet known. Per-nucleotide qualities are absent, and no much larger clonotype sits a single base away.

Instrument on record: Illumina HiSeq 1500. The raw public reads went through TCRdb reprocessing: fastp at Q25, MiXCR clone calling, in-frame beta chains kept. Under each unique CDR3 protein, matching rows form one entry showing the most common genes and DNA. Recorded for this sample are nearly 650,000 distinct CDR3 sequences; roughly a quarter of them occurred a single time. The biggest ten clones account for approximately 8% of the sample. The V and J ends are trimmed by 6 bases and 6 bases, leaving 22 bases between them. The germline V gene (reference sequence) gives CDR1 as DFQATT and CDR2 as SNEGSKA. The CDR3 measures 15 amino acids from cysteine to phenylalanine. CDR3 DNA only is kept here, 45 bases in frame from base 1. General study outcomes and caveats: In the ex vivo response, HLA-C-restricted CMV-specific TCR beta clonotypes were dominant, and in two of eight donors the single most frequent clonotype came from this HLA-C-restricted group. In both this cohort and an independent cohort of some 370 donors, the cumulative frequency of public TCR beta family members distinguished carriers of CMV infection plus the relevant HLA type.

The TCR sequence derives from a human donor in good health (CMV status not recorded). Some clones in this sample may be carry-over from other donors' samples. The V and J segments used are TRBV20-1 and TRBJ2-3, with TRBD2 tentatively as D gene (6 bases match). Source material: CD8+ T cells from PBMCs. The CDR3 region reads CSAIPRDLDPDTQYF. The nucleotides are TGCAGTGCAATCCCCAGGGACTTGGATCCGGATACGCAGTATTTT.